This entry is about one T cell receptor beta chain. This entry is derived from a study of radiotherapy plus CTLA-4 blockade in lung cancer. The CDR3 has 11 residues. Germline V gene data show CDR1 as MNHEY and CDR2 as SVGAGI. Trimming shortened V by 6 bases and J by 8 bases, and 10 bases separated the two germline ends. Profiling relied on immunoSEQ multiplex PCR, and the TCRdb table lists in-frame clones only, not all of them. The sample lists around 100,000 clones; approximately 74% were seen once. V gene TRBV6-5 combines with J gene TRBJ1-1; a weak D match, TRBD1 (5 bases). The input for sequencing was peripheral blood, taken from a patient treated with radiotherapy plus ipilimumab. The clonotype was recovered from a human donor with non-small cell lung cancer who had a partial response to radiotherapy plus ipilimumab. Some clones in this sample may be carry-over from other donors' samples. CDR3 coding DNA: TGTGCCAGCAGAAAGACAGACGAAGCTTTCTTT. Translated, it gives CASRKTDEAFF.